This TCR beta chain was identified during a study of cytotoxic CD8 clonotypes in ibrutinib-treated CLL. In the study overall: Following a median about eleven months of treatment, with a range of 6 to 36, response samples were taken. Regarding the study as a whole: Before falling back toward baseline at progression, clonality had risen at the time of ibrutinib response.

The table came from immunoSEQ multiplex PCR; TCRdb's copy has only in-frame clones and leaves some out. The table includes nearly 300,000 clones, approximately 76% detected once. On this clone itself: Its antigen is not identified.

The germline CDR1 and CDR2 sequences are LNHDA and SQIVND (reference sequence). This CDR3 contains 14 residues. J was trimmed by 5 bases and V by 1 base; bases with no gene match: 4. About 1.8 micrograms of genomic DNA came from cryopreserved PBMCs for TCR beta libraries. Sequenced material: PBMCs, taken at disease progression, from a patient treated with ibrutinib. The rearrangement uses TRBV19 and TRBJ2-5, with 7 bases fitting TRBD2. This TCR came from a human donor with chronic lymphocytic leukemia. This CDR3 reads CASSIGGGVETQYF. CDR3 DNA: TGTGCCAGTAGTATAGGGGGGGGAGTGGAGACCCAGTACTTC.